The rows below give T cell receptor beta chains drawn from one sample of a study of memory CD4+ T cells and cytomegalovirus serostatus. Sequenced by immunoSEQ multiplex PCR; TCRdb stores in-frame clones only, minus some. The repertoire has about 67,000 clones, 70% to 80% of them found once; the top ten carry 4% to 5%. Source material: memory CD4+ T cells from blood. These receptors all come from an adult in good health and CMV-seropositive. CDR3s leave out the opening cysteine and the closing phenylalanine or tryptophan. Fields, in order: J gene, D gene, V gene, CDR3 protein. A D gene is named only where the DNA matches it firmly.

TRBJ2-3 | - | TRBV7-2 | ASSFPEGRGISTDTQY
TRBJ2-3 | - | TRBV4-1 | ASRRRERTDTQY
TRBJ1-6 | - | TRBV27 | ASSSAWDTYNSPLH
TRBJ1-2 | TRBD1 | TRBV28 | ASSLEGARGYT
TRBJ2-1 | TRBD2 | TRBV5-5 | ASSLGWGILAGVNEQF
TRBJ1-2 | - | TRBV2 | ASSPRQGNYGYT
TRBJ1-2 | - | TRBV14 | ASSQHTYGYT
TRBJ1-3 | - | TRBV10-3 | AISDPAKGGGNTIY
TRBJ2-3 | - | TRBV19 | ASKDSSTDTQY
TRBJ2-3 | TRBD2 | TRBV5-4 | ASSLDLGGSAADTQY
TRBJ2-7 | TRBD1 | TRBV19 | ASSTNRGRGYEQY
TRBJ2-7 | - | TRBV6-1 | ASSEQGDPGEQY
TRBJ2-3 | - | TRBV5-1 | ASTRQSSTDTQY
TRBJ2-7 | TRBD2 | TRBV10-3 | AISDHAGGPSEQY
TRBJ2-7 | TRBD2 | TRBV4-3 | ASSLGEGPYEQY
TRBJ2-1 | - | TRBV27 | ASSPWGDEQF
TRBJ2-1 | - | TRBV28 | ASSSIPLDRNNEQF
TRBJ2-7 | TRBD1 | TRBV10-2 | ASSEDRESYEQY
TRBJ2-7 | - | TRBV13 | ASSLDRDTSYEQY
TRBJ1-6 | TRBD1 | TRBV5-1 | ASSASNRGENSPLH
TRBJ1-3 | - | TRBV6-1 | ASSGNTIY
TRBJ2-2 | TRBD2 | TRBV7-3 | ASSLAPLADTGELF
TRBJ1-4 | - | TRBV4-1 | ASSYRERTNEKLF
TRBJ2-5 | - | TRBV7-2 | ASSLHREYQETQY
TRBJ2-1 | TRBD1 | TRBV4-2 | ASSRDRVNEQF
TRBJ2-3 | - | TRBV5-1 | ASSSEYTQY
TRBJ1-6 | TRBD1 | TRBV7-9 | ASSLLAGGVGSPLH
TRBJ1-2 | - | TRBV28 | ASSLDEGFLHGYT
TRBJ2-2 | - | TRBV6-6 | ASSYGGLGELF
TRBJ2-7 | TRBD2 | TRBV7-2 | ASSLGAGSIYEQY
TRBJ1-2 | TRBD1 | TRBV7-2 | ASSLGGQTLSYT
TRBJ1-2 | TRBD1 | TRBV5-1 | ASSKQGAYGYT
TRBJ1-1 | - | TRBV6-6 | ASASRGVDTEAF
TRBJ2-7 | - | TRBV6-6 | ASRSQVRTSYEQY
TRBJ1-5 | - | TRBV4-2 | ASSQDHGVWSNQPQH
TRBJ2-4 | - | TRBV2 | ASSPGRRLAKNIQY
TRBJ2-7 | - | TRBV5-1 | ASSPGRSVSSSYEQY
TRBJ1-1 | - | TRBV9 | ASSQSNSEAF
- | - | TRBV11-1 | ASQPLPDSFSYEQY
TRBJ2-3 | - | TRBV29-1 | SAITGLTRADTQY
TRBJ1-4 | - | TRBV10-2 | ASSDRGSTNEKLF
TRBJ2-2 | - | TRBV27 | ASSLRGVNTGELF
TRBJ1-1 | TRBD1 | TRBV30 | AWSYRGITEAF
TRBJ1-2 | TRBD1 | TRBV27 | ASSTHQGEKGYT
TRBJ2-1 | TRBD2 | TRBV4-3 | ASSHPGLGNEQF
TRBJ2-1 | TRBD2 | TRBV7-2 | ASSLGRLAGGNNEQF
TRBJ1-2 | TRBD1 | TRBV30 | AWNTQGGNYGYT
TRBJ2-5 | - | TRBV14 | ASSHLAREETQY
TRBJ1-4 | - | TRBV28 | ASSLGWGNTNEKLF
TRBJ2-3 | - | TRBV2 | ASSALRGLYTDTQY
TRBJ2-1 | - | TRBV28 | ASSQGAHNEQF
TRBJ2-3 | TRBD1 | TRBV30 | AWSVKGAGTDTQY
TRBJ1-4 | - | TRBV4-1 | ASSQPSGRDNEKLF
TRBJ1-1 | - | TRBV10-2 | ASSPQGVSTEAF
TRBJ1-3 | - | TRBV18 | ASSPPSVGNTIY
TRBJ1-5 | - | TRBV7-6 | ASSLDLEGPQH
TRBJ2-3 | TRBD2 | TRBV5-1 | ASSFGLAGTDTQY
TRBJ2-1 | - | TRBV29-1 | SVAFDEQF
TRBJ2-7 | - | TRBV10-2 | ASSESGRTYEQY